The present TCR beta chain was sequenced within a study of shared T cell receptors in the human thymus. Data came from immunoSEQ multiplex PCR; TCRdb stores just in-frame clones and leaves some out. This sample has hundreds of thousands of clones, with 85% to 90% found just once. Trimming cost V 0 bases and J 9 bases; bases outside gene matches: 10. Per germline, CDR1 MNHEY and CDR2 SVGAGI. CDR3 length equals 16 residues. These data were likewise used in another study, on human thymus T cells.

This TCR came from a boy less than two years old with a congenital heart defect. The chain joins TRBV6-5 to TRBJ2-1; the match to TRBD1 covers 8 bases. Sequencing was carried out using thymocytes. Written as DNA, the CDR3 is TGTGCCAGCAGTTACTCGATGGGACAGGCGTGGGGTGAGCAGTTCTTC. Translated, it gives CASSYSMGQAWGEQFF.